Listed below are T cell receptor beta chains from one sample, sequenced in a study of molecular identifiers for immune sequencing clone quantification. MiXCR, run by TCRdb on the PCR reads, gives a single entry per CDR3 protein. Of about 640,000 distinct CDR3 sequences listed, 20% are singletons. Input material: naive CD8+ T cells from blood, with Jurkat cell RNA spiked in. These receptors were taken from a human donor in good health. Some libraries in this study had Jurkat cell RNA spiked in. The CDR3 runs from the conserved cysteine through the conserved F or W. D genes are given only for firm matches. Clone size, where shown, is once, few, many, or a class for clones that have expanded.

CDR3 length,V gene,D gene,clone size,J gene,CDR3 protein,CDR3 DNA
16,TRBV7-6,TRBD1,many,TRBJ2-3,CASSFPRTGYSNTQYF,TGTGCCAGCAGCTTCCCCCGGACAGGGTATTCAAATACGCAGTATTTT
14,TRBV2,TRBD1,many,TRBJ2-7,CASSPPNDRGEQYF,TGTGCCAGCAGTCCCCCAAACGACAGGGGCGAGCAGTACTTC
11,TRBV20-1,NA,NA,TRBJ1-1,CSVGERGEAFF,TGCAGTGTTGGGGAGCGGGGTGAAGCTTTCTTT
9,TRBV6-1,NA,many,TRBJ1-1,CASSGKVFF,TGTGCCAGCAGTGGAAAGGTTTTCTTT
13,TRBV28,NA,few,TRBJ1-1,CASQLIRGTEAFF,TGTGCCAGCCAACTCATCAGGGGCACTGAAGCTTTCTTT
17,TRBV5-6,TRBD2,few,TRBJ2-2,CASSLGSGTAGTGELFF,TGTGCCAGCAGCTTGGGTAGCGGGACTGCGGGGACCGGGGAGCTGTTTTTT
15,TRBV28,TRBD2,many,TRBJ2-7,CASSTIAGSSYEQYF,TGTGCCAGCAGCACTATAGCGGGGAGCTCCTACGAGCAGTACTTC
15,TRBV19,NA,NA,TRBJ1-3,CASTWTSSSGNTIYF,TGTGCCAGTACTTGGACAAGCTCCTCTGGAAACACCATATATTTT
17,TRBV5-1,TRBD1,many,TRBJ2-5,CASSAAWTGMYQETQYF,TGCGCCAGCAGCGCAGCCTGGACAGGGATGTACCAAGAGACCCAGTACTTC
16,TRBV9,NA,many,TRBJ2-2,CASSVRGSPNTGELFF,TGTGCCAGCAGCGTACGGGGGAGCCCTAACACCGGGGAGCTGTTTTTT
13,TRBV27,NA,NA,TRBJ2-3,CASSLSRGNTQYF,TGTGCCAGCAGTTTATCCCGAGGGAATACGCAGTATTTT
15,TRBV4-3,NA,many,TRBJ2-3,CASSQDYRSTDTQYF,TGCGCCAGCAGCCAAGATTATCGCAGCACAGATACGCAGTATTTT
11,TRBV6-1,NA,NA,TRBJ2-1,CASLSSIEQFF,TGTGCCAGCCTTAGTAGTATTGAGCAGTTCTTC
13,TRBV24-1,NA,few,TRBJ1-5,CAISDLRGEPQHF,TGTGCCATCAGTGATCTCAGGGGCGAGCCCCAGCATTTT
14,TRBV2,NA,NA,TRBJ1-2,CASILIAGGRGYTF,TGTGCCAGCATCCTTATTGCGGGGGGCCGAGGCTACACCTTC
16,TRBV4-1,NA,NA,TRBJ2-5,CASSHPDRGLQETQYF,TGCGCCAGCAGCCACCCCGACAGGGGACTACAAGAGACCCAGTACTTC
13,TRBV19,NA,many,TRBJ1-1,CASSGTSNTEAFF,TGTGCCAGCTCAGGGACGTCAAACACTGAAGCTTTCTTT
20,TRBV6-6,TRBD1,many,TRBJ1-4,CASSKLRAGTGGAEEEKLFF,TGTGCCAGCAGTAAACTAAGGGCCGGGACAGGGGGCGCGGAGGAGGAAAAACTGTTTTTT
17,TRBV11-1,TRBD1,many,TRBJ2-7,CASSLSFRDRGLDEQYF,TGTGCCAGCAGCTTAAGTTTTCGCGACAGGGGGCTGGACGAGCAGTACTTC
13,TRBV24-1,NA,few,TRBJ1-4,CATQGTGYGKLFF,TGTGCCACCCAGGGCACAGGGTACGGAAAACTGTTTTTT
17,TRBV6-2/TRBV6-3,NA,few,TRBJ1-2,CASSPSSEWDNYYGYTF,TGTGCCAGCAGCCCCAGTTCCGAATGGGACAACTATTATGGCTACACCTTC
14,TRBV19,NA,many,TRBJ2-3,CASSFPVPTDTQYF,TGTGCCAGTAGTTTCCCGGTCCCCACAGATACGCAGTATTTT
17,TRBV12-5,NA,many,TRBJ2-5,CASGLVPTPERGETQYF,TGTGCTAGTGGTTTGGTCCCAACCCCTGAAAGAGGAGAGACCCAGTACTTC
13,TRBV29-1,TRBD2,many,TRBJ2-3,CSVSSGTTDTQYF,TGCAGCGTGTCTAGCGGGACAACAGATACGCAGTATTTT
15,TRBV7-9,NA,NA,TRBJ1-2,CAGSQSVGRNYGYTF,TGTGCCGGCAGCCAGTCTGTGGGCAGAAACTATGGCTACACCTTC
16,TRBV7-3,NA,many,TRBJ2-3,CASSLNGRSSTDTQYF,TGTGCCAGCAGCTTAAACGGTCGGAGTAGCACAGATACGCAGTATTTT
15,TRBV11-2,NA,many,TRBJ1-1,CASSSDYRMNTEAFF,TGTGCCAGCAGCTCGGATTACAGAATGAACACTGAAGCTTTCTTT
15,TRBV20-1,TRBD1,few,TRBJ2-1,CSALAEDRVYNEQFF,TGCAGTGCACTCGCCGAGGACAGGGTCTACAATGAGCAGTTCTTC
13,TRBV2,NA,few,TRBJ2-3,CASSEGVGVTQYF,TGTGCCAGCAGTGAGGGGGTGGGAGTTACGCAGTATTTT
14,TRBV19,NA,NA,TRBJ2-7,CASSPAARSYEQYF,TGTGCCAGTAGCCCGGCGGCCCGCTCCTACGAGCAGTACTTC
14,TRBV20-1,NA,many,TRBJ1-2,CSASVEGLNYGYTF,TGCAGTGCTAGTGTTGAGGGTTTGAACTATGGCTACACCTTC
15,TRBV4-3,NA,many,TRBJ2-5,CASSQESWTSETQYF,TGCGCCAGCAGCCAAGAATCCTGGACATCGGAGACCCAGTACTTC
20,TRBV28,NA,NA,TRBJ2-5,CASSLLSYLTGARAVETQYF,TGTGCCAGCAGTTTATTGTCGTACCTTACCGGGGCCAGGGCGGTGGAGACCCAGTACTTC
14,TRBV4-3,NA,many,TRBJ2-2,CASSQDSGTGELFF,TGTGCCAGCAGCCAAGATAGCGGCACCGGGGAGCTGTTTTTT
13,TRBV9,NA,many,TRBJ2-3,CASSGAGSDTQYF,TGTGCCAGCAGCGGGGCAGGGTCGGATACGCAGTATTTT
15,TRBV5-6,NA,many,TRBJ2-5,CASSLLPETQETQYF,TGTGCCAGCAGCTTACTCCCGGAGACCCAAGAGACCCAGTACTTC
14,TRBV12-3/TRBV12-4,NA,NA,TRBJ1-3,CASSLVGTTNTIYF,TGTGCCAGCAGTTTAGTAGGGACAACTAACACCATATATTTT
17,TRBV12-3/TRBV12-4,NA,few,TRBJ1-2,CASTVFGHSQEGYGYTF,TGTGCCAGCACCGTTTTCGGACACTCTCAAGAAGGCTATGGCTACACCTTC
16,TRBV4-3,TRBD2,many,TRBJ2-1,CASSQDGTSSYNEQFF,TGCGCCAGCAGCCAAGACGGGACTAGCAGCTACAATGAGCAGTTCTTC
13,TRBV14,NA,NA,TRBJ2-3,CASSRRPADTQYF,TGTGCCAGCAGCCGACGTCCCGCAGATACGCAGTATTTT
16,TRBV7-9,NA,many,TRBJ2-1,CASSLALTGDHNEQFF,TGTGCCAGCAGCTTAGCGCTCACGGGAGACCACAATGAGCAGTTCTTC
13,TRBV19,NA,many,TRBJ2-7,CASSPGQNYEQYF,TGCGCCAGCAGCCCGGGACAAAACTACGAGCAGTACTTC
14,TRBV27,NA,many,TRBJ2-3,CASSSGRYTDTQYF,TGTGCCAGCAGTTCGGGACGGTACACAGATACGCAGTATTTT
14,TRBV30,NA,many,TRBJ2-3,CAWSVGALTDTQYF,TGTGCCTGGAGTGTGGGGGCCCTCACAGATACGCAGTATTTT
18,TRBV13,NA,few,TRBJ2-2,CASSLGGTEIWNTGELFF,TGTGCCAGCAGCTTAGGAGGCACCGAGATTTGGAACACCGGGGAGCTGTTTTTT
17,TRBV9,TRBD1,many,TRBJ2-2,CASSVGRTGTNTGELFF,TGTGCCAGCAGCGTAGGACGGACAGGGACTAACACCGGGGAGCTGTTTTTT